Below, one T cell receptor (beta chain) is given with its context. The antigen it binds to is not known. No clone much larger than this one lies a single base away; base qualities are absent. The CDR3 measures 13 amino acids from cysteine to phenylalanine. Just CDR3 DNA is preserved here, 39 bases in frame from base 1. The germline V gene (reference sequence) supplies CDR1 LNHDA and CDR2 SQIVND. V is pared back by 1 base and J by 8 bases, with 9 bases lying between the germline termini. The data were obtained in a study of blood T cell repertoires in COVID-19 (dated by TCRdb to about 2020). About the investigation overall: The collaborator samples originated in the United States, Italy and Spain and spanned the acute and convalescent phases of COVID-19. Subjects who had been exposed to COVID-19, were actively infected with it, or had recovered from it provided the deeply sampled blood TCRbeta repertoires that made up the dataset. A de-identified subject ID, COVID-19 status, age in years and sex were almost always included in the sample metadata. Where available, HLA class I and class II types were obtained from metadata supplied by the sample provider rather than from assay-based typing. The material from the prospective study consisted of cDNA or gDNA derived from T cells, B-cell-depleted T cells, or PBMCs. The repertoires were released in a freely available public database meant as a resource for research on the immune response to SARS-CoV-2. Samples came from the ongoing ImmuneRACE study (first 160 participants) plus 1,254 subjects from 6 global collaborators.

TCRbeta CDR3 regions were amplified from genomic DNA using the immunoSEQ Assay, a bias-controlled multiplex PCR. The original pipeline was this. The number of nucleated cells in each sample was estimated from the amplification of reference gene primers within the assay. To quantify the absolute abundance of each unique TCRbeta CDR3 rearrangement, sequence reads were collapsed and filtered. Productive Simpson clonality was computed per sample as the square root of Simpson's diversity index over productive rearrangements. TCRdb limited this immuneACCESS table to in-frame rearrangements with V and J called. A share of clones is missing; checked studies link under half to unresolved V genes, and the rest is unexplained. V, J and clone size were drawn from that table, and D and trimming were deduced from the DNA. Recorded for this sample are over 200,000 clones; roughly 89% of them occurred a single time. The ten most abundant clones make up about 6% of the sample.

What the research found in general, with its limitations: How much clinical and demographic metadata was included differed by source and by participant, and the metadata was provided uncurated.

A second Seattle source provided samples from volunteer blood donors who had recovered from COVID-19. Each collaborating institution followed its own protocols to collect whole blood in K2EDTA tubes. For TCRbeta analysis, collaborator samples were shipped as frozen whole blood, as isolated PBMCs, or as DNA extracted from either sample type. Recombination linked TRBV19 to TRBJ2-1, with TRBD2 perhaps the D gene, on 6 matching bases. The specimen sequenced was peripheral blood. The receptor comes from a man in his sixties who had recovered from COVID-19. The DNA sequence is TGTGCCAGTAGTATAGTAGAGCGGGATGAGCAGTTCTTC. Its product reads: CASSIVERDEQFF.